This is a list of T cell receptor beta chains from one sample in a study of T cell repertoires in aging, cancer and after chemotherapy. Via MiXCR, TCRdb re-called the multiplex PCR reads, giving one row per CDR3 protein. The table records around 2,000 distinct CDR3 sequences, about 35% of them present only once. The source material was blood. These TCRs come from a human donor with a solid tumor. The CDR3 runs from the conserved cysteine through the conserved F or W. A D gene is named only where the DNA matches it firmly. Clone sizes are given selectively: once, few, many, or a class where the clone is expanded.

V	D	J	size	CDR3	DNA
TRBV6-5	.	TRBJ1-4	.	CASQRGVGEKLFF	TGTGCCAGCCAGAGGGGGGTGGGTGAAAAACTGTTTTTT
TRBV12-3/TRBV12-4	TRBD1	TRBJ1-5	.	CASRRQGHHQPQHF	TGTGCCAGCAGGAGACAGGGACATCATCAGCCCCAGCATTTT
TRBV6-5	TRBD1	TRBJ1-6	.	CASSRQGTSPPHF	TGTGCCAGCAGTCGACAGGGGACTTCACCCCCTCACTTT
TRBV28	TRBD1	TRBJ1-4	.	CASSWDRGYEKLFF	TGTGCCAGCAGTTGGGACAGGGGATACGAAAAACTGTTTTTT
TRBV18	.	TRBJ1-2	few	CASSPNLDYGYTF	TGTGCCAGCTCACCAAATCTCGATTATGGCTACACCTTC
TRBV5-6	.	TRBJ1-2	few	CASSLYASRADGYTF	TGTGCCAGCAGCTTGTATGCCAGCCGAGCCGATGGCTACACCTTC
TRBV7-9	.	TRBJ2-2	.	CASSLASTWTEINTGELFF	TGTGCCAGCAGCTTAGCTTCCACATGGACAGAAATAAACACCGGGGAGCTGTTTTTT
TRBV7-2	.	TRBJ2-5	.	CASSNQETQYF	TGTGCCAGTAGCAATCAAGAGACCCAGTACTTC
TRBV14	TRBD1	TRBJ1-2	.	CASSHAGEGARNGYTF	TGTGCCAGCAGCCACGCGGGGGAGGGGGCTAGAAATGGCTACACCTTC
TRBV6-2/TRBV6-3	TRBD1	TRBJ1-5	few	CASGQGNQPQHF	TGTGCCAGCGGACAGGGGAATCAGCCCCAGCATTTT
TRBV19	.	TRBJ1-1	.	CASSISGGRTEAFF	TGTGCCAGTAGCATCTCCGGGGGGCGTACTGAAGCTTTCTTT
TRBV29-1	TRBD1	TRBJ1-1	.	CSAEGQGFTEAFF	TGCAGCGCTGAGGGACAGGGATTCACTGAAGCTTTCTTT
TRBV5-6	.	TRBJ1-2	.	CASSLASGAGYGYTF	TGTGCCAGCAGCTTGGCTTCAGGGGCGGGCTATGGCTACACCTTC
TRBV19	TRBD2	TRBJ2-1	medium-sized	CASSVGLAGLYEQFF	TGTGCCAGTAGTGTGGGACTAGCGGGATTGTATGAGCAGTTCTTC
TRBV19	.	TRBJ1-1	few	CASSEVGGNTEAFF	TGTGCCAGTAGTGAGGTCGGGGGGAACACTGAAGCTTTCTTT
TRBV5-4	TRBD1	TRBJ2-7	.	CASSREQGAYEQYF	TGTGCCAGCAGCAGAGAACAGGGGGCCTACGAGCAGTACTTC
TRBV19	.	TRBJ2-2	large	CASTMVANSAGELFF	TGTGCCAGTACCATGGTAGCGAATTCAGCCGGGGAGCTGTTTTTT
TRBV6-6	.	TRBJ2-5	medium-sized	CASSGAAGELETQYF	TGTGCCAGCAGTGGGGCCGCAGGAGAGTTGGAGACCCAGTACTTC
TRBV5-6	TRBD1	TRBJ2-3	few	CASSRWDRVADTQYF	TGTGCCAGCAGCCGATGGGACAGGGTGGCAGATACGCAGTATTTT
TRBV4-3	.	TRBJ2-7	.	CASSLTSSSEQYF	TGCGCCAGCAGCCTTACTAGTTCCAGCGAGCAGTACTTC
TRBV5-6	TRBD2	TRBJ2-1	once	CASSRTSGGLNEQFF	TGTGCCAGCAGCCGAACTAGCGGGGGACTCAATGAGCAGTTCTTC
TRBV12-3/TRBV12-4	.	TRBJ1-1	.	CASSFRGEAFF	TGTGCCAGCAGTTTTCGGGGAGAGGCTTTCTTT
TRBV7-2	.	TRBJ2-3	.	CASSLGVWGTDTQYF	TGTGCCAGCAGCTTAGGCGTTTGGGGCACAGATACGCAGTATTTT
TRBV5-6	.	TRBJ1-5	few	CASSFAGPGQPQHF	TGTGCCAGCAGCTTTGCCGGTCCGGGTCAGCCCCAGCATTTT
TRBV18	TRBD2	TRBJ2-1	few	CASSQTSGRNNEQFF	TGTGCCAGCTCTCAGACTAGCGGGAGAAACAATGAGCAGTTCTTC
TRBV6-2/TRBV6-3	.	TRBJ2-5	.	CASSYSRVETQYF	TGTGCCAGCAGTTACTCCAGGGTGGAGACCCAGTACTTC
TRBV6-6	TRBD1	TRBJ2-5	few	CASSSDRVGSQETQYF	TGTGCCAGCAGTTCGGACAGGGTTGGTTCTCAGGAGACCCAGTACTTC
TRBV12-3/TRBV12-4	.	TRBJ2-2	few	CASSFDRPTGELFF	TGTGCCAGCAGTTTCGACAGACCCACCGGGGAGCTGTTTTTT
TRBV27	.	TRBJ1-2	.	CASSLAGGGYTF	TGTGCCAGCAGTTTGGCGGGGGGGGGCTACACCTTC
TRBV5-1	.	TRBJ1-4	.	CASSLTGGGMGEKLFF	TGCGCCAGCAGCTTGACCGGGGGGGGAATGGGTGAAAAACTGTTTTTT
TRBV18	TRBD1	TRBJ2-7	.	CASSPAPLGQASYEQYF	TGTGCCAGCTCACCGGCTCCTCTGGGACAGGCCTCCTACGAGCAGTACTTC
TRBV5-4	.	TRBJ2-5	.	CATQAGAGARETQYF	TGTGCCACTCAAGCCGGGGCCGGGGCTCGGGAGACCCAGTACTTC
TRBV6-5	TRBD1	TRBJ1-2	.	CASSYSGTERNYGYTF	TGTGCCAGCAGTTACTCAGGGACAGAGCGTAACTATGGCTACACCTTC
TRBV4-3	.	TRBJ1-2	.	CASSQEAGGGGYTF	TGCGCCAGCAGCCAAGAGGCCGGAGGGGGTGGCTACACCTTC
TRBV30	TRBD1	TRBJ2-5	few	CAWSLGQGETQYF	TGTGCCTGGAGTTTAGGACAGGGAGAGACCCAGTACTTC
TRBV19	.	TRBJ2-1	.	CASSWGERENEQFF	TGTGCCAGTAGTTGGGGGGAGAGGGAAAATGAGCAGTTCTTC
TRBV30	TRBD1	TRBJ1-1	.	CAWSTQQGEAFF	TGTGCCTGGAGTACCCAACAGGGGGAAGCTTTCTTT
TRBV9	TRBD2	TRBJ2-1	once	CASTRTSGGAHEQFF	TGTGCCAGCACCAGGACTAGCGGGGGGGCCCATGAGCAGTTCTTC
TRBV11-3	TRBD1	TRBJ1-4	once	CASSQGVLREKLFF	TGTGCCAGCAGCCAGGGGGTTTTACGGGAAAAACTGTTTTTT
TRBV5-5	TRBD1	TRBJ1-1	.	CASSTMDRAGGTEAFF	TGTGCCAGCAGCACCATGGACAGGGCGGGGGGCACTGAAGCTTTCTTT
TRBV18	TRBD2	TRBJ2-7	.	CASSPPGTSGTGEQYF	TGTGCCAGCTCACCACCCGGGACTAGCGGGACGGGCGAGCAGTACTTC
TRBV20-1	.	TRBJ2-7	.	CSARSGVVYEQYF	TGCAGTGCTAGATCGGGGGTAGTCTACGAGCAGTACTTC
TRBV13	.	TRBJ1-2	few	CASSLEQGNYGYTF	TGTGCCAGCAGCTTGGAGCAGGGGAACTATGGCTACACCTTC
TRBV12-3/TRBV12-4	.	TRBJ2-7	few	CASSLAGETYEQYF	TGTGCCAGCAGTTTAGCAGGGGAGACCTACGAGCAGTACTTC
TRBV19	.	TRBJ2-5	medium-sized	CASSVNQETQYF	TGTGCCAGTAGTGTGAACCAAGAGACCCAGTACTTC
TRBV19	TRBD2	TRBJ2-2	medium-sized	CASRRSGGTGELFF	TGTGCCAGTAGACGTAGCGGGGGCACCGGGGAGCTGTTTTTT
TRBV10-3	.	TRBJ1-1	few	CAISEPGAANTEAFF	TGTGCCATCAGTGAACCGGGGGCCGCGAACACTGAAGCTTTCTTT
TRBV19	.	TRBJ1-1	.	CASSIVGATEAFF	TGTGCCAGTAGTATAGTTGGCGCCACTGAAGCTTTCTTT
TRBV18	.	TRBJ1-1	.	CASSPLDRNTEAFF	TGTGCCAGCTCACCCCTCGACAGGAACACTGAAGCTTTCTTT
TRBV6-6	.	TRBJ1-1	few	CASSYSRNTEAFF	TGTGCCAGCAGTTACTCGAGGAACACTGAAGCTTTCTTT
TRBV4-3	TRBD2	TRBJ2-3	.	CASSHEAGSTDTQYF	TGCGCCAGCAGCCACGAAGCGGGATCCACAGATACGCAGTATTTT